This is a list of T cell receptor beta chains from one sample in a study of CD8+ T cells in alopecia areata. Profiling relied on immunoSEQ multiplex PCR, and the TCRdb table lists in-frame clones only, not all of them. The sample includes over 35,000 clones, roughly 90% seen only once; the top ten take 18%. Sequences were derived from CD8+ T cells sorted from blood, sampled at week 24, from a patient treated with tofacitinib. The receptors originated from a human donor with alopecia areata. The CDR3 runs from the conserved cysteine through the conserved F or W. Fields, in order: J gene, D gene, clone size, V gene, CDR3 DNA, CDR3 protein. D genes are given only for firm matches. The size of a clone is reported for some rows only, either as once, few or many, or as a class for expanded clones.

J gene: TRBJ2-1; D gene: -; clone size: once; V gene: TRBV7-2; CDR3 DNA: TGTGCCAGCAGCTTAGGGGAGTACAATGAGCAGTTCTTC; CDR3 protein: CASSLGEYNEQFF
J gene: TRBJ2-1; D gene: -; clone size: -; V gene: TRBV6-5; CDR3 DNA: TGTGCCAGCAGTTACTCTAGCGAGACCCATGAGCAGTTCTTC; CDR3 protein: CASSYSSETHEQFF
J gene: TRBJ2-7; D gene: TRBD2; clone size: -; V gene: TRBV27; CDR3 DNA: TGTGCCAGCAGTTCCCGGGACTATGGAGCCGGCTACGAGCAGTACTTC; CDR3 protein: CASSSRDYGAGYEQYF
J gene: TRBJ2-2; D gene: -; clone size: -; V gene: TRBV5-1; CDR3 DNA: TGCGCCAGCAGCTGGCTCCCGAACACCGGGGAGCTGTTTTTT; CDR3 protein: CASSWLPNTGELFF
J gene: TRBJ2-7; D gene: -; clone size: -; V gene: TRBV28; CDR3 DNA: TGTGCCAGCAGTTTAACGCAGGTCTACTACGAGCAGTACTTC; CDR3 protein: CASSLTQVYYEQYF
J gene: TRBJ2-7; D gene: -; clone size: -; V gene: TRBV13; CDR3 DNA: TGTGCCAGCAGCTTCGGCCCAAGGCAGGGCTCCTACGAGCAGTACTTC; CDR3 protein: CASSFGPRQGSYEQYF
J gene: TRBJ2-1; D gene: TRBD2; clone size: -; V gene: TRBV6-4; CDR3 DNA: TGTGCCAGCAGTAACATAGCGGGGGATGAGCAGTTCTTC; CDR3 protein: CASSNIAGDEQFF
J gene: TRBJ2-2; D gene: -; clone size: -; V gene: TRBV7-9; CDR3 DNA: TGTGCCAGCAGTAAGGAGCTGTCGGAGACCGGGGAGCTGTTTTTT; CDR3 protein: CASSKELSETGELFF
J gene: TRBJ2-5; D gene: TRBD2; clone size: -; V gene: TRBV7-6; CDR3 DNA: TGTGCCAGCAGTCAAACCACTAGCGGACCTTCCGGGGGGACCCAGTACTTC; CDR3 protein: CASSQTTSGPSGGTQYF
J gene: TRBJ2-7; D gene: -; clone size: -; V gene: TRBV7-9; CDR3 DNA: TGTGCCAGCAGCTACCCTCAGGGATCCGAGCAGTACTTC; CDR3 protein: CASSYPQGSEQYF
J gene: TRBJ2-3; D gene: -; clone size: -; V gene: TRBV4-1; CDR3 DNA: TGCGCCAGCAGCCAAGGGGACCGCACAGATACGCAGTATTTT; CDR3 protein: CASSQGDRTDTQYF
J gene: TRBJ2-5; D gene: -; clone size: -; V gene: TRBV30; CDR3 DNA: TGTGCCTGGAGTGTAATTAGCGGCCAAGAGACCCAGTACTTC; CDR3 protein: CAWSVISGQETQYF
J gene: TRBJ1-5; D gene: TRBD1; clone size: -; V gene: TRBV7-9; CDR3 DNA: TGTGCCAGCAGCTCCCAGACAGGGGATCAGCCCCAGCATTTT; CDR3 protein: CASSSQTGDQPQHF
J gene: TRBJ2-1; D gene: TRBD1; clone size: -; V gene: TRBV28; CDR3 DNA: TGTGCCAGCAGTAAACGAGAAACGGGACAGCAAAAGGTTGAGCAGTTCTTC; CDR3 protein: CASSKRETGQQKVEQFF
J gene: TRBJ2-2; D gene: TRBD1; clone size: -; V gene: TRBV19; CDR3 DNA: TGTGCCAGTAGTTTCCGACAGGGGGAGTTCACCGGGGAGCTGTTTTTT; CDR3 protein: CASSFRQGEFTGELFF
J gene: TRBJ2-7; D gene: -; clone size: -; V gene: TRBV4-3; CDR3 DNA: TGCGCCAGCAGCCAAGATCGCTACGAGCAGTACTTC; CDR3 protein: CASSQDRYEQYF
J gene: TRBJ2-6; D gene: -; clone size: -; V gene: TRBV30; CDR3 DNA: TGTGCGTTAAGGACTTGGTCCAACGTCCTGACTTTC; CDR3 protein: CALRTWSNVLTF
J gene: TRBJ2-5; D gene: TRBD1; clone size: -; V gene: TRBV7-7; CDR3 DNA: TGTGCTAGCAGCTCGGGACAGGGGGTACGAGAGACCCAGTACTTC; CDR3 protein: CASSSGQGVRETQYF
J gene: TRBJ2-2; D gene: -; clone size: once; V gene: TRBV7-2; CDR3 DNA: TGTGCCAGCAGCTTTAACACCGGGGAGCTGTTTTTT; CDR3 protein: CASSFNTGELFF
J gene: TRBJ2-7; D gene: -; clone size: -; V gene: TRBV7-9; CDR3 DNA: TGTGCCAGCAGCTTAGGACTTAGGGAGCAGTACTTC; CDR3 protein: CASSLGLREQYF
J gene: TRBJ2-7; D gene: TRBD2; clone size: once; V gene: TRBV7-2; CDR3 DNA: TGTGCCAGCAGCTTAGCCAGCGGGGAAATCTCCTACGAGCAGTACTTC; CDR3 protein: CASSLASGEISYEQYF
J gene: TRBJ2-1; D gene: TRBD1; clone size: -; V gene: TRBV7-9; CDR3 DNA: TGTGCCAGCAGCCCCCGGACAGGGTTGGACAATGAGCAGTTCTTC; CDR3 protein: CASSPRTGLDNEQFF
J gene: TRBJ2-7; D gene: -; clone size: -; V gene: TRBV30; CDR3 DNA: TGTGCCTGGAGTGTGGGGACGGGTGGTAGCTCCTACGAGCAGTACTTC; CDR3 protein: CAWSVGTGGSSYEQYF
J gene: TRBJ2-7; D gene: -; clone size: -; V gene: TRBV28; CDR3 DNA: TGTGCCAGCACAAAAGGGCCTGGGGAGCAGTACTTC; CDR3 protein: CASTKGPGEQYF
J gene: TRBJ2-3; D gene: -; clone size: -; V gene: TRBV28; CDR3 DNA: TGTGCCAGCAGTTCTTCCATCCGGAGCACAGATACGCAGTATTTT; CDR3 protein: CASSSSIRSTDTQYF
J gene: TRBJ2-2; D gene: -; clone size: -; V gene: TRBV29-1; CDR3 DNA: TGCAGCGTACGGGGAGGCCTCGCGAACACCGGGGAGCTGTTTTTT; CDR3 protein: CSVRGGLANTGELFF
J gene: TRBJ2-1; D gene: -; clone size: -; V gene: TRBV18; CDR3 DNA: TGTGCCAGCTCACAAGAATCTTATGGGGCCGTCTACAATGAGCAGTTCTTC; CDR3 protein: CASSQESYGAVYNEQFF
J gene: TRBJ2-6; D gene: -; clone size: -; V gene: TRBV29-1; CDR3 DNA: TGCAGCGTTGTCGGTAACTCTGGGGCCAACGTCCTGACTTTC; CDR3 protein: CSVVGNSGANVLTF
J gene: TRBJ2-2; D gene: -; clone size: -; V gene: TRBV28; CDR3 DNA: TGTGCCAGTTGCATGGGGCTACTTTCTTCTCATGGGGCCGGGGAGCTGTTTTTT; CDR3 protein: CASCMGLLSSHGAGELFF
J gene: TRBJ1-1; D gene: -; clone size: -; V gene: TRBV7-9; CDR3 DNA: TGTGCCAGCAGCCCCCGAAGCACTGAAGCTTTCTTT; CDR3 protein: CASSPRSTEAFF
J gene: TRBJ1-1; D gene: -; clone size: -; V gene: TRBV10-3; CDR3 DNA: TGTGCCATCAGTGTAGGTAACACTGAAGCTTTCTTT; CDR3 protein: CAISVGNTEAFF
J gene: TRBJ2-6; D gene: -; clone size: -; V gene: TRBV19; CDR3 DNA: TGTGCCAGTAGTATAGACGGGGATTATCCTGGGGCCAACGTCCTGACTTTC; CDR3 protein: CASSIDGDYPGANVLTF
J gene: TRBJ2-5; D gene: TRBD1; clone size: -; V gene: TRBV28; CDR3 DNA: TGTGCCAGCAGTCCAGGGACAGGGAAGGAGACCCAGTACTTC; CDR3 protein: CASSPGTGKETQYF
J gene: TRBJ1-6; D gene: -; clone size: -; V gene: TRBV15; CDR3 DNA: TGTGCCACCAGCAGTAGGAGTGGGGAGTGGGGTTCACCCCTCCACTTT; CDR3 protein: CATSSRSGEWGSPLHF
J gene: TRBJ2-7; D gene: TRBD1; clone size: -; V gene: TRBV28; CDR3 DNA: TGTGCCAGTCGGGACAGGACGTCCTACGAGCAGTACTTC; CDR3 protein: CASRDRTSYEQYF
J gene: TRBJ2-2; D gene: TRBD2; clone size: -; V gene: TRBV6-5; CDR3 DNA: TGTGCCAGCAGTTACTCGCTTAGCGGGGGCCCTGGGGAGCTGTTTTTT; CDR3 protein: CASSYSLSGGPGELFF
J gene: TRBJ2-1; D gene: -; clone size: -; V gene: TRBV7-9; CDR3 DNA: TGTGCCAGCAGTTATGGAAGAACCGATTACAATGAGCAGTTCTTC; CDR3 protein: CASSYGRTDYNEQFF
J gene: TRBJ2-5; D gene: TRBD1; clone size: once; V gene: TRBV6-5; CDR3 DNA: TGTGCCAGCAGTTACTCCGCAGGGGGCTCCCAGGAGACCCAGTACTTC; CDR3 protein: CASSYSAGGSQETQYF
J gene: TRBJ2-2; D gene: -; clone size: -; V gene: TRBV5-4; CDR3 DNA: TGTGCCACCACCGGGGGACCGAACACCGGGGAGCTGTTTTTT; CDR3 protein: CATTGGPNTGELFF
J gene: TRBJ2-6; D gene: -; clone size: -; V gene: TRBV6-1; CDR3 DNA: TGTGCCAGCAGTGATTACTCCTCTGGGGCCAACGTCCTGACTTTC; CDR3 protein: CASSDYSSGANVLTF
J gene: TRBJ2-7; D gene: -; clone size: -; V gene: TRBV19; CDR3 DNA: TGTGCCAGTAGTATTTCCTACGACCTAAACGCCTACGAGCAGTACTTC; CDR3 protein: CASSISYDLNAYEQYF
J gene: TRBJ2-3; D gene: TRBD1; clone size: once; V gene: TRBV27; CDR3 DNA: TGTGCCTCCATGGGGCAGGGGGCAAGAGATACGCAGTATTTT; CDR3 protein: CASMGQGARDTQYF